Listed below are T cell receptor beta chains from one sample, sequenced in a study of beta chain features in type 1 diabetes. Sequenced by immunoSEQ multiplex PCR; TCRdb stores in-frame clones only, minus some. The sample lists 350,000 to 450,000 clones, approximately 15% occurring once. Sequencing used naive CD4+ T cells from blood. The receptors come from a man aged 30-40 years in good health. CDR3s include the opening cysteine and the closing phenylalanine or tryptophan. D genes are given only for firm matches. Clone size is given for some rows only: seen once, a few or many times, or a class if the clone is expanded.

DNA: TGCGCCAGCAGACCCGATCCTAAAAACATTCAGTACTTC; CDR3: CASRPDPKNIQYF; D: NA; J: TRBJ2-4; V: TRBV5-1; size: few
DNA: TGTGCCAGCAGTCGGACGGGAGGCACAGATACGCAGTATTTT; CDR3: CASSRTGGTDTQYF; D: NA; J: TRBJ2-3; V: TRBV14; size: NA
DNA: TGTGCCAGCAGCTCGCGGACTAGATCCAAAAACATTCAGTACTTC; CDR3: CASSSRTRSKNIQYF; D: TRBD2; J: TRBJ2-4; V: TRBV11-2; size: NA
DNA: TGTGCCATCACCCCAGGGAGTGTGCAGGGGGGGAATGAGCAGTTCTTC; CDR3: CAITPGSVQGGNEQFF; D: NA; J: TRBJ2-1; V: TRBV10-3; size: few
DNA: TGCAGCGTTGTTCCCCGATCCGTCACAGATACGCAGTATTTT; CDR3: CSVVPRSVTDTQYF; D: NA; J: TRBJ2-3; V: TRBV29-1; size: few
DNA: TGTGCCAGCAGCGAACAGGGGTCTTTCACAGATACGCAGTATTTT; CDR3: CASSEQGSFTDTQYF; D: TRBD1; J: TRBJ2-3; V: TRBV2; size: few
DNA: TGCAGCGTTACTCTTGGGACTAGCGGGAGGGAGCAGTACTTC; CDR3: CSVTLGTSGREQYF; D: TRBD2; J: TRBJ2-7; V: TRBV29-1; size: few
DNA: TGTGCCACCAGGGACAGTATAAGCTATGAAGCTTTCTTT; CDR3: CATRDSISYEAFF; D: TRBD1; J: TRBJ1-1; V: TRBV10-3; size: few
DNA: TGTGCCACCAGAACTACCCCTCCGGGACTAGCGGGAGGTGATACGCAGTATTTT; CDR3: CATRTTPPGLAGGDTQYF; D: TRBD2; J: TRBJ2-3; V: TRBV15; size: NA
DNA: TGTGCCAGCAGCTTAGATGCAGGGGTGAACACTGAAGCTTTCTTT; CDR3: CASSLDAGVNTEAFF; D: NA; J: TRBJ1-1; V: TRBV11-2; size: few
DNA: TGTGCCAGCAGCCAAGGCCGGCACAGGGAGACCCAGTACTTC; CDR3: CASSQGRHRETQYF; D: NA; J: TRBJ2-5; V: TRBV14; size: few
DNA: TGCAGCGTTGAAGGGGGTCAGGGTCGGAACCCCTACGAGCAGTACTTC; CDR3: CSVEGGQGRNPYEQYF; D: NA; J: TRBJ2-7; V: TRBV29-1; size: few
DNA: TGTGCCAGCATCCCAGGTCGGACCGGGGAGCTGTTTTTT; CDR3: CASIPGRTGELFF; D: NA; J: TRBJ2-2; V: TRBV6-6; size: few
DNA: TGTGCCAGCAGTTACTCGGTTGTAGGGAGCTACGAGCAGTACTTC; CDR3: CASSYSVVGSYEQYF; D: NA; J: TRBJ2-7; V: TRBV6-6; size: few
DNA: TGTGCCAGCAGTACAAGGGGGCGCAATCAGCCCCAGCATTTT; CDR3: CASSTRGRNQPQHF; D: TRBD1; J: TRBJ1-5; V: TRBV2; size: NA
DNA: TGTGCCAGCTCGTTATCCGGGATCCAAGAGACCCAGTACTTC; CDR3: CASSLSGIQETQYF; D: NA; J: TRBJ2-5; V: TRBV18; size: NA
DNA: TGTGCCAGCAGCGTAGGCGGAAGGACAGGGGCTAATGAAAAACTGTTTTTT; CDR3: CASSVGGRTGANEKLFF; D: TRBD1; J: TRBJ1-4; V: TRBV9; size: few
DNA: TGTGCCATCGGAACCAGTAATGAAAAACTGTTTTTT; CDR3: CAIGTSNEKLFF; D: NA; J: TRBJ1-4; V: TRBV10-3; size: few
DNA: TGTGCCAGCAGTTTAGCCAATGAGCAGTTCTTC; CDR3: CASSLANEQFF; D: NA; J: TRBJ2-1; V: TRBV6-5; size: few
DNA: TGTGCCAGTAGTAAGATGGCCAGGACCAATGAGCAGTTCTTC; CDR3: CASSKMARTNEQFF; D: NA; J: TRBJ2-1; V: TRBV19; size: few
DNA: TGTGCCAGCAGTTATTCCTCCCGGTGGAATTCCTACGAGCAGTACTTC; CDR3: CASSYSSRWNSYEQYF; D: NA; J: TRBJ2-7; V: TRBV6-5; size: few
DNA: TGTGCCAGCAGCTTGAGGGGGGCCTACGAGCAGTACTTC; CDR3: CASSLRGAYEQYF; D: NA; J: TRBJ2-7; V: TRBV7-9; size: NA
DNA: TGTGCCAGCAGCGTAGTGGCTAGCGGATCAGATACGCAGTATTTT; CDR3: CASSVVASGSDTQYF; D: TRBD2; J: TRBJ2-3; V: TRBV9; size: NA
DNA: TGTGCCAGCAGTCGGGACAGTCATGATACGCAGTATTTT; CDR3: CASSRDSHDTQYF; D: TRBD1; J: TRBJ2-3; V: TRBV2; size: NA
DNA: TGCGCCAGCAGCCAAGATGCTGGGGACACCGGGGAGCTGTTTTTT; CDR3: CASSQDAGDTGELFF; D: NA; J: TRBJ2-2; V: TRBV4-3; size: few
DNA: TGTGCCAGCAGTAAGAACACCGGGGAGCTGTTTTTT; CDR3: CASSKNTGELFF; D: NA; J: TRBJ2-2; V: TRBV7-2; size: NA
DNA: TGTGCCAGCAGCTTAAAGACTAGCGGGAGTAGGGACGGCGCCTACAATGAGCAGTTCTTC; CDR3: CASSLKTSGSRDGAYNEQFF; D: TRBD2; J: TRBJ2-1; V: TRBV9; size: NA
DNA: TGCGCCAGCAGCCAATTCCCGGGATCCGACGGGAATACGCAGTATTTT; CDR3: CASSQFPGSDGNTQYF; D: NA; J: TRBJ2-3; V: TRBV4-1; size: NA
DNA: TGTGCCAGCAGTGAGAGGAAGATTAGGAGCAATGAGCAGTTCTTC; CDR3: CASSERKIRSNEQFF; D: NA; J: TRBJ2-1; V: TRBV2; size: NA
DNA: TGTGCCACCAGCAGAGGCTTCGGACAGCGCCGAACTAGCAATCAGCCCCAGCATTTT; CDR3: CATSRGFGQRRTSNQPQHF; D: NA; J: TRBJ1-5; V: TRBV15; size: few
DNA: TGCGCCAGCAGCCAAAGAACCACAGGGGGCTCTAGCTATGGCTACACCTTC; CDR3: CASSQRTTGGSSYGYTF; D: TRBD1; J: TRBJ1-2; V: TRBV4-1; size: few